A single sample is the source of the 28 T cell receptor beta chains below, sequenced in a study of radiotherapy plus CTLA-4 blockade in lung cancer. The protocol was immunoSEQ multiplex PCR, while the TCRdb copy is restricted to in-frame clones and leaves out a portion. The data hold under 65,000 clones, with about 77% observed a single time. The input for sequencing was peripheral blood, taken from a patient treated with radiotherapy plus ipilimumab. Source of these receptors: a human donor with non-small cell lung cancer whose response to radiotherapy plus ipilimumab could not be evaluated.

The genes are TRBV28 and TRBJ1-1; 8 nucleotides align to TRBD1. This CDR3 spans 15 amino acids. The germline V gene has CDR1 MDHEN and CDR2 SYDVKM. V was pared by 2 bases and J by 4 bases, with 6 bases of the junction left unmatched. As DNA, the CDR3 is TGTGCCAGCAGTTTAGCAGGGGGCTGGAGCACTGAAGCTTTCTTT. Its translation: CASSLAGGWSTEAFF.

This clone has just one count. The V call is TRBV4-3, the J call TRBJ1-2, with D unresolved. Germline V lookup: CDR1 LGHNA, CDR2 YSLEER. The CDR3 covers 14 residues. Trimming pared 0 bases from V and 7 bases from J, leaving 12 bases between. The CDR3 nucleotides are TGCGCCAGCAGCCAAGAGGAGGGCCGGGGTGGCTACACCTTC. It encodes CASSQEEGRGGYTF.

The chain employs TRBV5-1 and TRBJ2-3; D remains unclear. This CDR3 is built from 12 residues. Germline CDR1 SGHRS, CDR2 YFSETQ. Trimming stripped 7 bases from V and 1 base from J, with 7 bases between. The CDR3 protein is CASQRGTDTQYF. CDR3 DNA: TGCGCCAGCCAAAGAGGCACAGATACGCAGTATTTT.

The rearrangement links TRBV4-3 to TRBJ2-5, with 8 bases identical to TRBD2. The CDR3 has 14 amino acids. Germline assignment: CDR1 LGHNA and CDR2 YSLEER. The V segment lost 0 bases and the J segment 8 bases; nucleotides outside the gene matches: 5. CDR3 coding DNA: TGCGCCAGCAGCCAAGATGGGATAGCGGGAACCCAGTACTTC. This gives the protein CASSQDGIAGTQYF.

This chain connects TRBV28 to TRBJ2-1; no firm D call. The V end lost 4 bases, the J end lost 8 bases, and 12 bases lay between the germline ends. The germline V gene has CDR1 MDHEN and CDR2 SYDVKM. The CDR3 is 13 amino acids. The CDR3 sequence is CASSSPPRYEQFF. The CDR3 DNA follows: TGTGCCAGCAGTTCCCCTCCTAGGTATGAGCAGTTCTTC.

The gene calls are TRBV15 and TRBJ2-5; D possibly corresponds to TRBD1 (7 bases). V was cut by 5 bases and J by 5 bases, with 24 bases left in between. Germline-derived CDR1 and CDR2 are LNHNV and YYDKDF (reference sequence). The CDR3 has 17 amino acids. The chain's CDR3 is CATSGERRGQLVETQYF. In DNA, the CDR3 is TGTGCCACCAGCGGGGAGAGGCGGGGACAGCTCGTCGAGACCCAGTACTTC.

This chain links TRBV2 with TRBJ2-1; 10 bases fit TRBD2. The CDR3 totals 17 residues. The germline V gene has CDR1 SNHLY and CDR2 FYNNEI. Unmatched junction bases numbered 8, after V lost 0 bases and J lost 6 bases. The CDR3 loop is CASSEAAGGPSFNEQFF. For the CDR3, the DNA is TGTGCCAGCAGTGAAGCAGCGGGGGGGCCCTCTTTCAATGAGCAGTTCTTC.

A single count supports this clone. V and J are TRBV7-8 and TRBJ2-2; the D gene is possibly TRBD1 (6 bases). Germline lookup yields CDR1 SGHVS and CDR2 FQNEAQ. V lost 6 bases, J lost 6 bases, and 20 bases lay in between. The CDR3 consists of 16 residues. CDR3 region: CASRFDLVGGAGELFF. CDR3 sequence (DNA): TGTGCCAGCAGATTCGACCTGGTAGGGGGTGCCGGGGAGCTGTTTTTT.

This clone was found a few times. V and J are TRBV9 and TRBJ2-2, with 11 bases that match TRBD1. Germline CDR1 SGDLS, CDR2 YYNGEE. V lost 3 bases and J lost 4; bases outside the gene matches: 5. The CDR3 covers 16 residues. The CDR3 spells CASSELGTGGTGELFF. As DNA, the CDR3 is TGTGCCAGCAGCGAACTCGGGACAGGGGGCACCGGGGAGCTGTTTTTT.

CDR3 sequence: CASSVVTGLGYGYTF. CDR3 in DNA: TGTGCCAGCAGTGTGGTGACAGGCTTAGGCTATGGCTACACCTTC. The chain joins TRBV6-1 to TRBJ1-2; the D gene is possibly TRBD1 (6 bases). CDR1 is MNHNS and CDR2 is SASEGT in the germline V gene. V lost 4 bases to trimming and J lost 4 bases, with 16 bases between them. The CDR3 length is 15 residues.

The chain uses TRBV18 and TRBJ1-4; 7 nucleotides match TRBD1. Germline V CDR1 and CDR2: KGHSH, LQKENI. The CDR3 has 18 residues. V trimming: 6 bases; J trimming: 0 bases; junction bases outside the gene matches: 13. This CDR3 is CASSPFPGQSTTNEKLFF. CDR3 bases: TGTGCCAGCTCCCCATTTCCGGGACAGTCAACAACTAATGAAAAACTGTTTTTT.

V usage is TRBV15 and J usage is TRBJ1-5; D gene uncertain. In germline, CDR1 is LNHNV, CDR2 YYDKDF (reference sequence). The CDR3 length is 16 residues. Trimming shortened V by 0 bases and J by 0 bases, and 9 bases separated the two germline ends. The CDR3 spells CATSRDRGNSNQPQHF. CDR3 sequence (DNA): TGTGCCACCAGCAGAGATCGTGGCAATAGCAATCAGCCCCAGCATTTT.

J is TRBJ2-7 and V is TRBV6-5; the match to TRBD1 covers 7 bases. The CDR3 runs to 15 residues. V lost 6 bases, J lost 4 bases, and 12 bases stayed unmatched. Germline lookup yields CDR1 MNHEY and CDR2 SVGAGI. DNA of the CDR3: TGTGCCAGCAGCCTCCCGGGACAGCCAATATACGAGCAGTACTTC. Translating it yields CASSLPGQPIYEQYF.

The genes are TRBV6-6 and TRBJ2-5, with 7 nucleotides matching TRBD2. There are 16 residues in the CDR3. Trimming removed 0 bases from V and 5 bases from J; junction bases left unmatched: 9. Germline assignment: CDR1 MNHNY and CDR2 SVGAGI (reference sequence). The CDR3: CASSYSPGGDVETQYF. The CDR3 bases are TGTGCCAGCAGTTACTCCCCGGGAGGAGACGTGGAGACCCAGTACTTC.

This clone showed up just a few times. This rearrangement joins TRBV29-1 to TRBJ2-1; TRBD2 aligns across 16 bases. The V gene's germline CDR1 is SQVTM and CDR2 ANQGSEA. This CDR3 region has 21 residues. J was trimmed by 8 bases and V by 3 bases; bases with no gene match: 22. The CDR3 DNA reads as TGCAGCGTTGAGGGGGTCCTTTTCGGGACTAGCGGGGGGGCCTTCTTGGATGAGCAGTTCTTC. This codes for CSVEGVLFGTSGGAFLDEQFF.

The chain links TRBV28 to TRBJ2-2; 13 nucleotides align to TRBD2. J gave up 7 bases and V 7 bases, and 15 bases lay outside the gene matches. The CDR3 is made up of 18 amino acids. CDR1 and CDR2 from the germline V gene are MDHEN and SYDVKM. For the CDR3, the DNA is TGTGCCAGCACCTTTAGCCGGACTAGCGGGAGTCTGATCGGGGAGCTGTTTTTT. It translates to CASTFSRTSGSLIGELFF.

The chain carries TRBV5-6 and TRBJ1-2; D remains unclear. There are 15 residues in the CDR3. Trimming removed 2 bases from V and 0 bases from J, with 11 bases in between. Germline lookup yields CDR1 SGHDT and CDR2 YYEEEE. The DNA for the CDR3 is TGTGCCAGCAGCTTCTACGGGAGAACTAACTATGGCTACACCTTC. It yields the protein CASSFYGRTNYGYTF.

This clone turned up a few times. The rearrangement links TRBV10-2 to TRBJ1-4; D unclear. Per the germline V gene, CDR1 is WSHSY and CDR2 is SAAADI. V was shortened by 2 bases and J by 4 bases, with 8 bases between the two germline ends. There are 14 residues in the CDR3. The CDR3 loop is CASSETQLNEKLFF. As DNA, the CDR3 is TGCGCCAGCAGTGAGACACAGCTTAATGAAAAACTGTTTTTT.

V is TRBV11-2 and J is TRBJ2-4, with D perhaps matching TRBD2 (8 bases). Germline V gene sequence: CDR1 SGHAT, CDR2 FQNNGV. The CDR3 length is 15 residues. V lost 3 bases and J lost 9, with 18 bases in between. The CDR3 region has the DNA TGTGCCAGCAGCTTTCAAGACAGGGCGGGGGGCATTCAGTACTTC. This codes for CASSFQDRAGGIQYF.

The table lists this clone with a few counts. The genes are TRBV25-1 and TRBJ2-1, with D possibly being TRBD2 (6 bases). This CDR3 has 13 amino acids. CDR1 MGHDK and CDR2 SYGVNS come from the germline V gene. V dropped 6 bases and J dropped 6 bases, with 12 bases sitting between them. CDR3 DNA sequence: TGTGCCAGCAGCCAGACTAGGGGCAATGAGCAGTTCTTC. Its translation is CASSQTRGNEQFF.

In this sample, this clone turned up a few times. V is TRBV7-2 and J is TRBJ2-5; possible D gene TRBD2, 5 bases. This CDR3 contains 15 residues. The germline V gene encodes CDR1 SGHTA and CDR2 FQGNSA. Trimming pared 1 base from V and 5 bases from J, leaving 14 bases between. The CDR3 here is CASSLDSGNRETQYF. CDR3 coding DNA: TGTGCCAGCAGCTTAGATTCGGGGAATCGGGAGACCCAGTACTTC.

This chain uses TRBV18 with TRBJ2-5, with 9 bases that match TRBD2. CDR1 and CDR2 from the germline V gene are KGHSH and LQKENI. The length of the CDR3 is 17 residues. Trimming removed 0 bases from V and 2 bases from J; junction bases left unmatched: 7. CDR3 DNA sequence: TGTGCCAGCTCACCACCGCTTAGCGGGGGCAATCAAGAGACCCAGTACTTC. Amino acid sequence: CASSPPLSGGNQETQYF.

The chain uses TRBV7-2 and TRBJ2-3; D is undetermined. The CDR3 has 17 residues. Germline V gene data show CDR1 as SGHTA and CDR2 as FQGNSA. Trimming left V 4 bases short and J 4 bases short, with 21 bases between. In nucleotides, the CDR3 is TGTGCCAGCAGCTCAAAGAAAGTAAGGCAGGCGTCAGATACGCAGTATTTT. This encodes CASSSKKVRQASDTQYF.

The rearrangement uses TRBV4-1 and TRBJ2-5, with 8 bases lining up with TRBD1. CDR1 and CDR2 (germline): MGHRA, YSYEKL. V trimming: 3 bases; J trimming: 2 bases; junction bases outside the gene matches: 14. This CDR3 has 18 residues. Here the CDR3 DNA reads TGCGCCAGCAGCCAGATACCCGGCAGGGGGCCTCTTCAAGAGACCCAGTACTTC. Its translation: CASSQIPGRGPLQETQYF.

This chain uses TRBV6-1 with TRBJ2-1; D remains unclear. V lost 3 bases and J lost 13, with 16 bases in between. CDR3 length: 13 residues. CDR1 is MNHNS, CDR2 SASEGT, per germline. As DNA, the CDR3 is TGTGCCAGCAGTGAGGAAGTGAGACACGCTCAGTTCTTC. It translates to CASSEEVRHAQFF.

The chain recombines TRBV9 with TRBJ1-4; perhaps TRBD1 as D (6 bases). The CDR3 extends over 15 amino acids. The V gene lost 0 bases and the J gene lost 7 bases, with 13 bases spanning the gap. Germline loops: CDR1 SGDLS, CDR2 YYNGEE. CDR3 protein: CASSVGQAVGEKLFF. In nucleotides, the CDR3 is TGTGCCAGCAGCGTAGGACAGGCGGTGGGTGAAAAACTGTTTTTT.

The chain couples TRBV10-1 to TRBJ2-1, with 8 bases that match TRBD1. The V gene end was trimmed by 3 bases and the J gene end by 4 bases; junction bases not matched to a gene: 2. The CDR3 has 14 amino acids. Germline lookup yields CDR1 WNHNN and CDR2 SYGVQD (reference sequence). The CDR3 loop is CASSDGTGYNEQFF. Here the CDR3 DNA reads TGCGCCAGCAGTGATGGGACAGGTTACAATGAGCAGTTCTTC.

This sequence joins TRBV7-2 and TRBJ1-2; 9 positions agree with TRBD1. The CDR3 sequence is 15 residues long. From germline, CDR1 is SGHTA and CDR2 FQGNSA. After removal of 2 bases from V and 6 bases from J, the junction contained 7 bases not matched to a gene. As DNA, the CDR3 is TGTGCCAGCAGCTTAAGAACGGGACAGGGACATGGCTACACCTTC. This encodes CASSLRTGQGHGYTF.